This T cell receptor (beta chain) is drawn from a study of shared clonotypes between healthy human individuals. Overall study: Researchers drew samples from a couple of women and a few men aged 18 to 49. CD8 memory received one plate per donor, CD8 naive two, CD4 memory three and CD4 naive three. General study points: Researchers sampled only blood; tissue repertoires likely differ. Clonotype sharing among donors, it was expected, would be affected by sequencing depth.

Sequenced by immunoSEQ multiplex PCR; TCRdb stores in-frame clones only, minus some. The repertoire holds about 1.1 million clones, about 80% seen once, with more than 0.5% in the top ten. About this clone: Antigen specificity is unknown.

Between the trimmed V and J ends, which lost 6 bases and 8 bases, there was a span of 11 bases. The CDR3 sequence is 11 residues long. Germline values: CDR1 DFQATT, CDR2 SNEGSKA (reference sequence). This receptor was obtained from a man aged 18 to 29 in good health. Some clones in this sample may be carry-over from other donors' samples. The sample was memory CD4+ T cells from PBMCs. Regarding subset: CD45RA-negative fraction. The chain couples TRBV20-1 to TRBJ2-1, with D tentatively TRBD2 (5 bases). This chain's CDR3 is CSAVGGYEQFF. Written as DNA, the CDR3 is TGCAGTGCCGTAGGAGGCTATGAGCAGTTCTTC.